Listed below are T cell receptor beta chains from one sample, sequenced in a study of T cell changes during pregnancy in multiple sclerosis. Here immunoSEQ multiplex PCR was the method, and the copy in TCRdb shows in-frame clones only, minus some. This table holds around 70,000 clones, about 95% found once. This specimen was peripheral blood, taken in the third trimester of pregnancy. The receptors shown here come from a female donor with multiple sclerosis, enrolled in a pregnancy study. CDR3s include the opening cysteine and the closing phenylalanine or tryptophan. A D gene is named only where the DNA matches it firmly. Clone size is shown for a subset of rows, as once, few, many or a class of expanded clone.

d_gene	abundance	v_gene	j_gene	CDR3nt	CDR3aa
TRBD1	-	TRBV7-2	TRBJ2-1	TGTGCCAGCAGCCGTAGATGGGACAGGGTATCCAATGAGCAGTTCTTC	CASSRRWDRVSNEQFF
-	-	TRBV18	TRBJ2-1	TGTGCCAGCTCACTGACCCAAGCCGCGGTTGAGCAGTTCTTC	CASSLTQAAVEQFF
TRBD1	-	TRBV2	TRBJ2-1	TGTGCCTGCAGGGGACAGGGGGGGTCCTGGTACAATGAGCAGTTCTTC	CACRGQGGSWYNEQFF
TRBD1	-	TRBV6-6	TRBJ1-1	TGTGCCAGCACTGTGACAGGGGGCACTGAGACTGAAGCTTTCTTT	CASTVTGGTETEAFF
-	once	TRBV5-1	TRBJ2-5	TGCGCCAGCAGCTTGCGGGGGAGCCAAGAGACCCAGTACTTC	CASSLRGSQETQYF
-	-	TRBV19	TRBJ1-5	TGTGCCAGTAATAGACAGTATAGCAATCAGCCCCAGCATTTT	CASNRQYSNQPQHF
TRBD1	-	TRBV7-8	TRBJ1-2	TGTGCCAGCAGCTTAGAGGGACAGCTTTATGGCTACACCTTC	CASSLEGQLYGYTF
-	-	TRBV21-1	TRBJ1-5	TGTGCCAGCAGCAAACGGTCTTCCCTGATTAGCAATCAGCCCCAGCATTTT	CASSKRSSLISNQPQHF
-	once	TRBV7-2	TRBJ2-7	TGTGCCAGCAGCTTAGGGGGGCGGGTCGAGCAGTACTTC	CASSLGGRVEQYF
-	-	TRBV9	TRBJ1-4	TGTGCCAGCAGCCCCGACTTGGCTAATGAAAAACTGTTTTTT	CASSPDLANEKLFF
-	-	TRBV7-2	TRBJ2-1	TGTGCCAGCAGCCTCGACCGGAGCTCCTACAATGAGCAGTTCTTC	CASSLDRSSYNEQFF
TRBD2	-	TRBV6-4	TRBJ2-1	TGTGCCAGCAGTGACTCGGTTAGCGGGGGTAACAATGAGCAGTTCTTC	CASSDSVSGGNNEQFF
TRBD1	-	TRBV5-1	TRBJ2-1	TGCGCCAGCAGCTTGGGTTGGGACAGGGGTATCAATGAGCAGTTCTTC	CASSLGWDRGINEQFF
-	-	TRBV27	TRBJ1-6	TGTGCCAGCAGTTTATCCGCGGATAATTCACCCCTCCACTTT	CASSLSADNSPLHF
-	-	TRBV15	TRBJ2-7	TGTGCCACCAGTAAGGAGGGCGAGCAGTACTTC	CATSKEGEQYF